This TCR beta chain was captured by sequencing in a study of blood T cell repertoires in COVID-19. The CDR3 is 17 residues long. Germline trimming cut 2 bases from V and 7 bases from J; bases unmatched to any gene: 13. Germline lookup yields CDR1 GTSNPN and CDR2 SVGIG (reference sequence). The method was immunoSEQ multiplex PCR; TCRdb's version includes in-frame clones alone and lacks a portion of them. The sample records about 170,000 clones, 84% being singletons. Sequencing was performed on peripheral blood. The sequence was obtained from a woman of 80 years or more with COVID-19, enrolled during active disease. The chain couples TRBV30 to TRBJ1-4; 10 nucleotides match TRBD1. The CDR3 here is CAWSTVLRDRGSEKLFF. CDR3 coding DNA: TGTGCCTGGAGTACAGTCCTGCGGGACAGGGGTAGTGAAAAACTGTTTTTT.